The next 8 T cell receptor beta chains were all read from a single sample in a study of cytomegalovirus exposure and HLA in healthy donors. With 60 Vbeta and 13 Jbeta primers, the PCR was carried out. Assay used: immunoSEQ multiplex PCR; TCRdb lists only in-frame clones, some missing. This sample has about 120,000 clones; about four fifths occur once, and the top ten carry 7.5% to 10%. The sequenced sample consisted of PBMCs. Every receptor here comes from a female donor in good health and CMV-seropositive.

This sequence joins TRBV11-1 and TRBJ2-7; TRBD2 might be the D (6 bases). Germline CDR1 and CDR2: SGHAT and FQDESV (reference sequence). CDR3 length: 15 residues. V lost 5 bases and J 6 bases, leaving 20 bases between the germline ends. CDR3 sequence: CASSHGTARGAEQYF. The DNA of the CDR3 is TGTGCCAGCAGCCACGGGACTGCACGTGGGGCCGAGCAGTACTTC.

This chain joins TRBV7-8 and TRBJ2-6; TRBD1 aligns across 7 bases. From germline, CDR1 is SGHVS and CDR2 FQNEAQ. This CDR3 has 18 amino acids. The ends lost 2 bases at V and 1 base at J; junction bases unmatched: 8. In nucleotides, the CDR3 is TGTGCCAGCAGCTTAAACAGGGGTTACGTTTCTGGGGCCAACGTCCTGACTTTC. Translated, it gives CASSLNRGYVSGANVLTF. Variable domain in full (rest from reference TRBV7-8 and TRBJ2-6): GAGVSQSPRYKVAKRGQDVALRCDPISGHVSLFWYQQALGQGPEFLTYFQNEAQLDKSGLPSDRFFAERPEGSVSTLKIQRTQQEDSAVYLCASSLNRGYVSGANVLTFGAGSRLTVL.

The J gene is TRBJ2-3, the V gene TRBV14; possible D gene TRBD2, 6 bases. The CDR3 is 12 residues long. The germline CDR1 and CDR2 sequences are SGHDN and FVKESK. The V and J ends lost 2 bases and 7 bases respectively, with 7 bases between them. CDR3 nucleotides: TGTGCCAGCAGCCAACTAGCGAATACGCAGTATTTT. Translated: CASSQLANTQYF.

The chain links TRBV28 to TRBJ2-2; possible D gene TRBD2, 5 bases. Germline CDR1 reads MDHEN; CDR2 reads SYDVKM. V lost 3 bases to trimming and J lost 2 bases, with 16 bases between them. The CDR3 runs to 17 residues. The DNA of the CDR3 is TGTGCCAGCAGTTTCAGTTCCGCCAGCGGTAACACCGGGGAGCTGTTTTTT. It codes for CASSFSSASGNTGELFF. The complete variable domain, with remaining parts taken from reference TRBV28 and TRBJ2-2, reads DVKVTQSSRYLVKRTGEKVFLECVQDMDHENMFWYRQDPGLGLRLIYFSYDVKMKEKGDIPEGYSVSREKKERFSLILESASTNQTSMYLCASSFSSASGNTGELFFGEGSRLTVL.

The V and J genes are TRBV14 and TRBJ1-2, with a tentative D call TRBD1 (6 bases). From germline, CDR1 is SGHDN and CDR2 FVKESK. There are 15 residues in the CDR3. V was shortened by 3 bases and J by 5 bases, with 16 bases between the two germline ends. CDR3 in amino acids: CASSQEQGPRYGYTF. The CDR3 DNA follows: TGTGCCAGCAGCCAGGAACAGGGACCGAGGTATGGCTACACCTTC.

This clone was seen only once. The CDR3 protein is CASSPPGQGPLAYEQYF. As DNA, the CDR3 is TGTGCCAGCAGCCCCCCGGGACAGGGACCCCTGGCCTACGAGCAGTACTTC. This sequence joins TRBV28 and TRBJ2-7; 9 nucleotides match TRBD1. V trimming: 6 bases; J trimming: 2 bases; junction bases outside the gene matches: 14. The germline gives CDR1 MDHEN, CDR2 SYDVKM. This CDR3 region has 17 residues.

V and J are TRBV5-1 and TRBJ2-7; TRBD2 agrees at 8 bases. The ends lost 0 bases at V and 0 bases at J; junction bases unmatched: 8. CDR1 SGHRS and CDR2 YFSETQ come from the germline V gene. The CDR3 runs 17 residues. CDR3 coding DNA: TGCGCCAGCAGCTTGGTGGTAGCGGGGACCCACTCCTACGAGCAGTACTTC. Its protein is CASSLVVAGTHSYEQYF.

The chain is built from TRBV4-1 and TRBJ1-3, with D uncertain. Germline CDR1 is MGHRA and CDR2 is YSYEKL. The CDR3 is 13 residues long. V lost 3 bases, J lost 4 bases, and 7 bases lay in between. Written as DNA, the CDR3 is TGCGCCAGCAGCCACCCTACGGGAAACACCATATATTTT. Translating gives CASSHPTGNTIYF.